This TCR beta chain comes out of a study of T cell responses to AZD1222 COVID-19 vaccine. Study-wide points: CD4 TCRs associated with vaccination spanned spike, dominating at 160-218 and 743-854. Donors in the cohort were predominantly white British and more often female, and clonal diversity was possibly underestimated. Per reports, nearly half of all spike-specific TCRs target regions that are unmutated in variants. The breadth and depth of Spike-specific TCRs increased once two AZD1222 doses had been given.

Sequencing was performed with immunoSEQ multiplex PCR; in TCRdb, only in-frame clones are kept and a portion is missing. Of 150,000 to 200,000 clones listed, roughly 92% were seen once; the top ten hold less than 4%. This clone showed up just once. Its antigen is unknown. Here the sequenced sample was peripheral blood, taken 28 days after the second dose of the MenACWY control vaccine. This clonotype originated in an adult who received the MenACWY meningococcal vaccine as a control.

As DNA, the CDR3 is TGCGCCAGCAGCTGGGGTGGGACATCTGATGGCTACACCTTC. It translates to CASSWGGTSDGYTF. The rearrangement joins TRBV5-1 to TRBJ1-2, with D perhaps TRBD1 (6 bases). Germline CDR1 and CDR2: SGHRS and YFSETQ. There are 14 residues in the CDR3. Trimming cost V 3 bases and J 6 bases, with 15 bases left between them.